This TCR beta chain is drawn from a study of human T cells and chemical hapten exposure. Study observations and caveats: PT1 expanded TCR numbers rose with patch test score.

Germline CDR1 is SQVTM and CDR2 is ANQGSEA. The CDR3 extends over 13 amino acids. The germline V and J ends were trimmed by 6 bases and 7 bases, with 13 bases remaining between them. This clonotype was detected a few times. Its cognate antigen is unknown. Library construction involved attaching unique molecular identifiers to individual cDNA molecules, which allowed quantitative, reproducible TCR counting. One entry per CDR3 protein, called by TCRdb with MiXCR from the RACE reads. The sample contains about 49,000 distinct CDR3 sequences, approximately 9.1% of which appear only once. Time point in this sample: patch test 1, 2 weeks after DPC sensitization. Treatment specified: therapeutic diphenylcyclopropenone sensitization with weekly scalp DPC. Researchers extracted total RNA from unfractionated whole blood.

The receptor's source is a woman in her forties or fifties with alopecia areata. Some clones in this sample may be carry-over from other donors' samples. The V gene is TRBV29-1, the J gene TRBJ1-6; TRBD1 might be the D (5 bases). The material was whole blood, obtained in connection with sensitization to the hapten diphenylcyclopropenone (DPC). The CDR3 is CSVGDGLNSPLHF. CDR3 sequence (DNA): TGCAGCGTGGGGGACGGATTGAATTCACCCCTCCACTTT.